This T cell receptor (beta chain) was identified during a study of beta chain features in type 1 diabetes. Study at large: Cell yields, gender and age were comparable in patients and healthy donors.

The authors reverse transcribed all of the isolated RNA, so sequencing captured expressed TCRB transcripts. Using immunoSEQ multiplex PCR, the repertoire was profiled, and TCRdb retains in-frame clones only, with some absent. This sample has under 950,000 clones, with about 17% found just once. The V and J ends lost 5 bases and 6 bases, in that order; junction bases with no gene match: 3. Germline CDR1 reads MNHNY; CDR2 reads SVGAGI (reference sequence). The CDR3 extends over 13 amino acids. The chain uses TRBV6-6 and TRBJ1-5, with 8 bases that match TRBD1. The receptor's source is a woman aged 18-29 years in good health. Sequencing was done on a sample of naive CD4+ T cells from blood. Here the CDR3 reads CASSIQGGQPQHF. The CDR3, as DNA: TGTGCCAGCAGTATACAGGGGGGTCAGCCCCAGCATTTT.